These T cell receptor beta chains were read from a single sample in a study of cytomegalovirus exposure and HLA in healthy donors. Assay used: immunoSEQ multiplex PCR; TCRdb lists only in-frame clones, some missing. The table lists some 130,000 clones, approximately 80% of them singletons. The material sequenced was PBMCs. Every receptor here comes from a male donor in good health and CMV-seropositive. Each CDR3 is given with its conserved first and last residue. The order of the fields is CDR3 protein, CDR3 DNA, D gene, clone size, J gene, V gene. D genes are given only for firm matches. Clone size, where shown, is once, few, many, or a class for clones that have expanded.

CDR3: CASSLAGGDNEKLFF; DNA: TGTGCCAGCAGCTTAGCGGGGGGTGATAATGAAAAACTGTTTTTT; D: .; size: .; J: TRBJ1-4; V: TRBV7-9
CDR3: CASSARDRGLSGQPQHF; DNA: TGTGCCAGCAGTGCCCGGGACAGGGGGCTTTCGGGTCAGCCCCAGCATTTT; D: TRBD1; size: .; J: TRBJ1-5; V: TRBV2
CDR3: CAISTGQLNYGYTF; DNA: TGTGCCATCAGCACGGGACAACTAAACTATGGCTACACCTTC; D: .; size: once; J: TRBJ1-2; V: TRBV10-3
CDR3: CASSDPGLAGGPYEQYF; DNA: TGTGCCAGCAGCGACCCCGGACTAGCGGGAGGGCCCTACGAGCAGTACTTC; D: TRBD2; size: .; J: TRBJ2-7; V: TRBV7-3
CDR3: CAPVFPEKSDRGVFGNTEAFF; DNA: TGTGCCCCGGTTTTCCCAGAGAAATCGGACAGGGGAGTTTTTGGGAACACTGAAGCTTTCTTT; D: TRBD1; size: .; J: TRBJ1-1; V: TRBV2
CDR3: CASSLKGFYEQYF; DNA: TGTGCCAGCAGCTTAAAGGGGTTCTACGAGCAGTACTTC; D: .; size: .; J: TRBJ2-7; V: TRBV7-9
CDR3: CASSTGDRAQETQYF; DNA: TGTGCCAGCAGCACCGGGGACAGGGCCCAAGAGACCCAGTACTTC; D: TRBD1; size: .; J: TRBJ2-5; V: TRBV5-4
CDR3: CASSPLAGVENEQFF; DNA: TGTGCCAGCTCACCACTAGCGGGAGTCGAGAATGAGCAGTTCTTC; D: TRBD2; size: few; J: TRBJ2-1; V: TRBV18
CDR3: CASSHDRGRNTEAFF; DNA: TGTGCCAGCTCACACGACAGGGGGAGAAACACTGAAGCTTTCTTT; D: TRBD1; size: .; J: TRBJ1-1; V: TRBV18
CDR3: CSSSFIGTGDNNEQFF; DNA: TGTTCCAGCAGCTTCATTGGGACAGGGGATAACAATGAGCAGTTCTTC; D: TRBD1; size: .; J: TRBJ2-1; V: TRBV7-9
CDR3: CASSLTQGANEQFF; DNA: TGTGCCAGCAGCTTAACCCAGGGGGCCAATGAGCAGTTCTTC; D: TRBD1; size: few; J: TRBJ2-1; V: TRBV7-9
CDR3: CASSWREGTTDTQYF; DNA: TGTGCCAGCAGTTGGCGGGAGGGCACAACAGATACGCAGTATTTT; D: TRBD2; size: .; J: TRBJ2-3; V: TRBV27
CDR3: CASSRSTDTQYF; DNA: TGTGCCAGCTCTCGGAGCACAGATACGCAGTATTTT; D: .; size: .; J: TRBJ2-3; V: TRBV27
CDR3: CASRPGGNTEAFF; DNA: TGTGCCAGCAGGCCGGGGGGCAACACTGAAGCTTTCTTT; D: .; size: few; J: TRBJ1-1; V: TRBV6-6
CDR3: CASSLDRVYVGDYEQYF; DNA: TGTGCCAGCAGCTTAGATCGGGTGTACGTAGGAGACTACGAGCAGTACTTC; D: .; size: .; J: TRBJ2-7; V: TRBV7-8
CDR3: CASSLGRAYEQYF; DNA: TGTGCCAGCAGCTTGGGCAGGGCCTACGAGCAGTACTTC; D: .; size: .; J: TRBJ2-7; V: TRBV5-4
CDR3: CATSAGRSTDTQYF; DNA: TGTGCCACCTCGGCGGGGAGAAGCACAGATACGCAGTATTTT; D: .; size: .; J: TRBJ2-3; V: TRBV19
CDR3: CASSEGARVRIGNQYF; DNA: TGTGCCAGCAGTGAAGGGGCCCGAGTCAGAATCGGAAACCAGTACTTC; D: .; size: .; J: TRBJ2-5; V: TRBV2
CDR3: CASSSITGALNTEAFF; DNA: TGCGCCAGCAGCTCGATCACAGGGGCCCTTAACACTGAAGCTTTCTTT; D: TRBD1; size: .; J: TRBJ1-1; V: TRBV5-1
CDR3: CAGSLRTGGAEAFF; DNA: TGTGCCGGCAGCCTCCGGACAGGTGGGGCTGAAGCTTTCTTT; D: TRBD1; size: .; J: TRBJ1-1; V: TRBV27
CDR3: CASSFPPLAGGPTDTQYF; DNA: TGTGCCAGCAGTTTTCCCCCACTAGCGGGGGGGCCCACAGATACGCAGTATTTT; D: TRBD2; size: few; J: TRBJ2-3; V: TRBV28
CDR3: CASSPVAGGTDTQYF; DNA: TGTGCCAGCAGCCCCGTAGCGGGGGGGACAGATACGCAGTATTTT; D: TRBD2; size: .; J: TRBJ2-3; V: TRBV11-2
CDR3: CASSPQGGENEKLFF; DNA: TGTGCCAGCAGCCCCCAGGGAGGAGAAAATGAAAAACTGTTTTTT; D: .; size: .; J: TRBJ1-4; V: TRBV7-9
CDR3: CASSQVDRGGTEAFF; DNA: TGTGCCAGCAGCCAGGTGGACAGGGGAGGCACTGAAGCTTTCTTT; D: TRBD1; size: .; J: TRBJ1-1; V: TRBV4-2
CDR3: CSATGTSGSQSIHEQFF; DNA: TGCAGCGCAACCGGGACTAGCGGGAGCCAGAGCATCCATGAGCAGTTCTTC; D: TRBD2; size: once; J: TRBJ2-1; V: TRBV29-1
CDR3: CASSERWTRGSGNTIYF; DNA: TGTGCCAGCAGCGAAAGATGGACTCGGGGCTCTGGAAACACCATATATTTT; D: .; size: once; J: TRBJ1-3; V: TRBV14
CDR3: CASSQDMASGGAIDTQYF; DNA: TGTGCCAGCAGCCAAGATATGGCTAGCGGGGGGGCCATAGATACGCAGTATTTT; D: TRBD2; size: .; J: TRBJ2-3; V: TRBV4-2
CDR3: CASSSTQSGGETQYF; DNA: TGCGCCAGCAGCTCTACTCAAAGCGGGGGAGAGACCCAGTACTTC; D: TRBD2; size: .; J: TRBJ2-5; V: TRBV5-1
CDR3: CASSEAAGGGFGYTF; DNA: TGTGCCAGCAGTGAAGCGGCAGGGGGCGGGTTTGGCTACACCTTC; D: TRBD1; size: .; J: TRBJ1-2; V: TRBV6-1
CDR3: CASSLDPGQPQHF; DNA: TGCGCCAGCAGCTTGGACCCTGGCCAGCCCCAGCATTTT; D: .; size: few; J: TRBJ1-5; V: TRBV5-1
CDR3: CASSLDRTYEQYF; DNA: TGTGCCAGCAGCTTGGACAGGACCTACGAGCAGTACTTC; D: .; size: .; J: TRBJ2-7; V: TRBV5-6
CDR3: CVRSFGTAYEQYF; DNA: TGTGTCAGAAGCTTTGGGACAGCCTACGAGCAGTACTTC; D: .; size: .; J: TRBJ2-7; V: TRBV7-5
CDR3: CASSPGGGSPSGANVLTF; DNA: TGTGCCAGCAGCCCAGGGGGAGGCAGCCCCTCTGGGGCCAACGTCCTGACTTTC; D: .; size: .; J: TRBJ2-6; V: TRBV9
CDR3: CASSLEEGARGYTF; DNA: TGCGCCAGCAGCTTGGAGGAGGGGGCTCGCGGCTACACCTTC; D: TRBD1; size: .; J: TRBJ1-2; V: TRBV5-1
CDR3: CASSSNLGLAGGGDEQFF; DNA: TGTGCCAGCAGTTCCAATCTAGGACTAGCGGGAGGTGGCGATGAGCAGTTCTTC; D: TRBD2; size: .; J: TRBJ2-1; V: TRBV27
CDR3: CSSSVDLTGELFF; DNA: TGTTCCAGCAGCGTCGACTTGACCGGGGAGCTGTTTTTT; D: .; size: .; J: TRBJ2-2; V: TRBV7-9
CDR3: CASSLGGGDDGYTF; DNA: TGCGCCAGCAGCTTGGGAGGGGGAGATGATGGCTACACCTTC; D: .; size: few; J: TRBJ1-2; V: TRBV5-1
CDR3: CASPPPGTPDSNYGYTF; DNA: TGTGCCAGCCCGCCACCGGGGACACCAGATTCTAACTATGGCTACACCTTC; D: .; size: .; J: TRBJ1-2; V: TRBV2
CDR3: CASTQTGFSTDTQYF; DNA: TGTGCCAGCACCCAGACAGGTTTTAGCACAGATACGCAGTATTTT; D: .; size: few; J: TRBJ2-3; V: TRBV27
CDR3: CASNLIPRQGRGANVLTF; DNA: TGTGCCAGTAATCTCATCCCTCGACAGGGGAGAGGGGCCAACGTCCTGACTTTC; D: TRBD1; size: .; J: TRBJ2-6; V: TRBV19
CDR3: CASSFARYETQYF; DNA: TGTGCCAGCAGCTTTGCGCGGTACGAGACCCAGTACTTC; D: .; size: once; J: TRBJ2-5; V: TRBV5-4
CDR3: CASSLRSGRVHEQYF; DNA: TGTGCCAGCAGCTTGAGGAGCGGGAGGGTCCACGAGCAGTACTTC; D: TRBD2; size: once; J: TRBJ2-7; V: TRBV5-6
CDR3: CASTTGSALTYEQYF; DNA: TGCGCCAGCACAACCGGGTCCGCCCTTACCTACGAGCAGTACTTC; D: .; size: .; J: TRBJ2-7; V: TRBV5-1